These 26 T cell receptor beta chains were sequenced from one sample in a study of blood T cell repertoires in COVID-19 (TCRdb year 2020). The library was made by the immunoSEQ multiplex PCR assay. What TCRdb holds here is the immuneACCESS table cut down to in-frame rearrangements. Part of the clones is not present; checked against another copy, under half of the missing clones reflect an unresolved V gene, and the others are unexplained. The sample table lists around 110,000 clones, approximately 78% of them with a count of one. The ten largest clones capture roughly 7.9% of the sample. Material for sequencing was peripheral blood. The source of these receptors is a man in his 70s with acute or convalescent COVID-19.

V gene TRBV20-1 combines with J gene TRBJ1-5; D gene ambiguous. This CDR3 comprises 11 residues. The V end lost 4 bases, the J end lost 7 bases, and 8 bases lay between the germline ends. Germline V gives CDR1 DFQATT, CDR2 SNEGSKA (reference sequence). Written as DNA, the CDR3 is TGCAGTGCTACGGGCGGGCAGCCCCAGCATTTT. Its protein product is CSATGGQPQHF.

This clone was detected a few times. The V gene is TRBV18, the J gene TRBJ1-1; 7 bases match TRBD1. V was clipped by 3 bases and J by 7 bases; unmatched bases: 2. Looked up from germline, CDR1 is KGHSH and CDR2 is LQKENI. This CDR3 is 12 amino acids long. The CDR3 DNA reads TGTGCCAGCTCACCCGGACAGGATGAAGCTTTCTTT. Translated, it gives CASSPGQDEAFF.

The chain recombines TRBV5-1 with TRBJ1-2; TRBD1 aligns across 10 bases. V trimming: 3 bases; J trimming: 6 bases; junction bases outside the gene matches: 8. This CDR3 contains 15 residues. The germline V gene has CDR1 SGHRS and CDR2 YFSETQ. This chain's CDR3 is CASSSSDRGLHGYTF. CDR3 in DNA: TGCGCCAGCAGCTCCAGCGACAGGGGGCTTCATGGCTACACCTTC.

The chain is built from TRBV6-5 and TRBJ1-6; D unclear. CDR3 size: 15 residues. CDR1 is MNHEY and CDR2 is SVGAGI in the germline V gene. V lost 6 bases and J 4 bases, leaving 13 bases between the germline ends. This chain's CDR3 is CASRSPQAYNSPLHF. The CDR3 DNA is TGTGCCAGCAGGTCACCCCAGGCTTATAATTCACCCCTCCACTTT.

V and J are TRBV2 and TRBJ1-2; a possible D gene is TRBD1 (6 bases). Germline V CDR1 and CDR2: SNHLY, FYNNEI. V was pared by 8 bases and J by 8 bases, with 21 bases between. This CDR3 contains 14 residues. As DNA, the CDR3 is TGTGCCAGCCATCCGATCCTACAGGGAGAAGGCTACACCTTC. It yields the protein CASHPILQGEGYTF.

J is TRBJ1-1 and V is TRBV30, with D perhaps matching TRBD1 (5 bases). CDR3 length equals 13 residues. Germline V lookup: CDR1 GTSNPN, CDR2 SVGIG (reference sequence). V was shortened by 0 bases and J by 6 bases, with 11 bases between the two germline ends. CDR3 in DNA: TGTGCCTGGAGTGTATCAGGGAGGGCTGAAGCTTTCTTT. This translates into CAWSVSGRAEAFF.

The V gene is TRBV28, the J gene TRBJ2-1; TRBD1 is a possible D gene (6 bases). The length of the CDR3 is 15 residues. V lost 4 bases and J lost 6, with 16 bases in between. The germline V gene has CDR1 MDHEN and CDR2 SYDVKM. CDR3 DNA: TGTGCCAGCAGTTCCCCCCCTTCAGGGGTCAATGAGCAGTTCTTC. Encoded protein: CASSSPPSGVNEQFF.

The rearrangement links TRBV3-1 (or the pseudogene TRBV3-2) to TRBJ1-5; 11 bases line up with TRBD1. Germline CDR1 and CDR2: LGHDT and YNNKEL (reference sequence). The CDR3 contains 16 residues. J lost 6 bases, V lost 3 bases, and 7 bases had no gene match. The CDR3 sequence is CASSQNPGQGGQPQHF. The CDR3 nucleotides are TGTGCCAGCAGCCAGAATCCGGGACAGGGGGGTCAGCCCCAGCATTTT.

The genes are TRBV28 and TRBJ1-1; D unclear. The CDR3 has 10 residues. V gave up 6 bases and J gave up 12 bases, with 11 bases separating them. Germline V lookup: CDR1 MDHEN, CDR2 SYDVKM. For the CDR3, the DNA is TGTGCCAGCAGCGCCCTTACATCTTTCTTT. This translates into CASSALTSFF.

This clone has just a few counts. The chain employs TRBV10-3 and TRBJ1-1; TRBD1 is a possible D gene (5 bases). V lost 10 bases to trimming and J lost 6 bases, with 12 bases between them. The CDR3 has 11 residues. Germline V gene sequence: CDR1 ENHRY, CDR2 SYGVKD. The CDR3 DNA follows: TGTGCCACCGGACAAACGCCTGAAGCTTTCTTT. Translated, it gives CATGQTPEAFF.

CDR3 sequence (DNA): TGTGCCAGCAGGACGAGACAGGGGCTGGGCTACACCTTC. Its protein product is CASRTRQGLGYTF. J is TRBJ1-2 and V is TRBV28; TRBD1 agrees at 8 bases. Per the germline V gene, CDR1 is MDHEN and CDR2 is SYDVKM. The CDR3 is made up of 13 amino acids. Trimming took 6 bases from V and 8 from J; bases not matched to a gene: 8.

Only a few counts were recorded for this clone. This chain joins TRBV18 and TRBJ1-1, with 11 bases aligning to TRBD1. The length of the CDR3 is 16 residues. Germline V CDR1 and CDR2: KGHSH, LQKENI. V shed 3 bases and J 1 base; nucleotides not matched to a gene: 4. The CDR3 nucleotides read TGTGCCAGCTCACCCGGCGGACAGGGGGCGAACACTGAAGCTTTCTTT. Protein product: CASSPGGQGANTEAFF.

The J gene is TRBJ1-2, the V gene TRBV9, with 11 bases identical to TRBD1. CDR3 length: 16 amino acids. After removal of 0 bases from V and 3 bases from J, the junction contained 4 bases not matched to a gene. Germline lookup yields CDR1 SGDLS and CDR2 YYNGEE. The CDR3 spells CASSVARTGGDYGYTF. For the CDR3, the DNA is TGTGCCAGCAGCGTAGCCAGGACAGGGGGCGACTATGGCTACACCTTC.

The chain combines TRBV28 with TRBJ1-5; no definite D call. With 1 base removed from V and 5 bases from J, the gap between germline ends came to 9 bases. Germline V gene sequence: CDR1 MDHEN, CDR2 SYDVKM. The CDR3 totals 14 residues. The CDR3, as DNA: TGTGCCAGCAGTTTATTGAAAGCGGATCAGCCCCAGCATTTT. Translating it yields CASSLLKADQPQHF.

The chain links TRBV18 to TRBJ1-1; D unclear. Germline CDR1 and CDR2: KGHSH and LQKENI. V lost 2 bases to trimming and J lost 2 bases, with 12 bases between them. CDR3 size: 15 residues. CDR3 in DNA: TGTGCCAGCTCACCAGGAGCGGGCGGAAACACTGAAGCTTTCTTT. Residues: CASSPGAGGNTEAFF. Full variable domain (outside the CDR3, taken from reference TRBV18 and TRBJ1-1): NAGVMQNPRHLVRRRGQEARLRCSPMKGHSHVYWYRQLPEEGLKFMVYLQKENIIDESGMPKERFSAEFPKEGPSILRIQQVVRGDSAAYFCASSPGAGGNTEAFFGQGTRLTVV.

In DNA, the CDR3 is TGCGCCAGCAGCTTGTCTAGCGGGAGGTACGAGCAGTACTTC. This encodes CASSLSSGRYEQYF. The V gene is TRBV5-1, the J gene TRBJ2-7; 11 nucleotides agree with TRBD2. V lost 1 base, J lost 4 bases, and 1 base stayed unmatched. CDR3 length: 14 amino acids. Germline V gene sequence: CDR1 SGHRS, CDR2 YFSETQ.

J is TRBJ1-1 and V is TRBV28, with TRBD1 matching 11 bases. J was trimmed by 7 bases and V by 1 base; bases with no gene match: 5. This CDR3 is built from 15 residues. Germline V gene sequence: CDR1 MDHEN, CDR2 SYDVKM. As DNA, the CDR3 is TGTGCCAGCAGTTTATCCGGGACAGGGGGTGTTGAAGCTTTCTTT. Encoded protein: CASSLSGTGGVEAFF.

The J gene is TRBJ2-7, the V gene TRBV2, with a tentative D call TRBD1 (5 bases). Per the germline V gene, CDR1 is SNHLY and CDR2 is FYNNEI. V was cut by 2 bases and J by 3 bases, with 14 bases left in between. CDR3 length equals 15 residues. The chain's CDR3 is CASSEYETDFYEQYF. The CDR3 DNA reads TGTGCCAGCAGTGAATATGAGACAGACTTCTACGAGCAGTACTTC.

This clone was observed a handful of times. The chain uses TRBV5-1 and TRBJ1-4; D possibly corresponds to TRBD1 (5 bases). This CDR3 region has 14 residues. V was pared by 4 bases and J by 8 bases, with 15 bases between. CDR1 is SGHRS and CDR2 is YFSETQ in the germline V gene. The CDR3 reads CASSLDSSPEKLFF. Here the CDR3 DNA reads TGCGCCAGCAGCCTCGACAGCTCTCCAGAAAAACTGTTTTTT.

Notes on this clone: Other DNA sequences in this specimen translate into the identical CDR3. The chain recombines TRBV5-1 with TRBJ2-1; possibly TRBD2 for D (7 bases). The CDR3 length is 15 residues. Trimming removed 4 bases at V and 0 bases at J, with 11 bases between. Germline V gene data show CDR1 as SGHRS and CDR2 as YFSETQ. CDR3 sequence reads: CASSPAGASYNEQFF. The CDR3 nucleotides are TGCGCCAGCAGCCCTGCGGGGGCCTCCTACAATGAGCAGTTCTTC.

This clone occurred a few times. This rearrangement joins TRBV5-1 to TRBJ2-4; 7 nucleotides agree with TRBD1. CDR3 length equals 16 residues. CDR1 is SGHRS, CDR2 YFSETQ, per germline. With 4 bases clipped from V and 0 bases from J, the junction kept 7 bases outside the gene matches. The CDR3 region is CASSEGTDLAKNIQYF. For the CDR3, the DNA is TGCGCCAGCAGCGAAGGGACAGACCTAGCCAAAAACATTCAGTACTTC.

This rearrangement joins TRBV30 to TRBJ2-1; maybe TRBD2 (6 bases). The CDR3 has 11 amino acids. The V end lost 5 bases, the J end lost 6 bases, and 8 bases lay between the germline ends. CDR1 and CDR2 (germline): GTSNPN, SVGIG (reference sequence). This chain's CDR3 is CAWSSANEQFF. The CDR3 DNA reads as TGTGCCTGGTCTAGCGCCAATGAGCAGTTCTTC.

This clone has a single count. This chain uses TRBV6-2 or TRBV6-3 with TRBJ1-3; 7 positions match TRBD1. Germline CDR1 MNHEY, CDR2 SVGEGT. This CDR3 region has 16 residues. V lost 6 bases and J lost 3; bases outside the gene matches: 11. The CDR3 loop reads CASSHNDRERGNTIYF. DNA of the CDR3: TGTGCCAGCAGCCATAACGACAGGGAGCGTGGAAACACCATATATTTT.

J is TRBJ2-5 and V is TRBV27; 10 bases line up with TRBD1. Germline V gene data show CDR1 as MNHEY and CDR2 as SMNVEV (reference sequence). The ends lost 4 bases at V and 4 bases at J; junction bases unmatched: 6. The CDR3 has 15 amino acids. The CDR3: CASSSPRTGGETQYF. The CDR3, as DNA: TGTGCCAGCAGTTCCCCCCGGACAGGGGGAGAGACCCAGTACTTC.

The chain carries TRBV30 and TRBJ2-7, with TRBD1 identical over 10 bases. The CDR3 spans 14 residues. Losses at the gene ends were 6 bases for V and 3 bases for J; bases not matched to a gene: 8. CDR1 and CDR2 from the germline V gene are GTSNPN and SVGIG (reference sequence). CDR3 sequence reads: CACAPGTGVYEQYF. The CDR3, as DNA: TGTGCCTGCGCTCCCGGGACAGGGGTCTACGAGCAGTACTTC.

The chain employs TRBV15 and TRBJ1-6, with a possible D match to TRBD1 (5 bases). Looked up from germline, CDR1 is LNHNV and CDR2 is YYDKDF (reference sequence). The CDR3 is made up of 16 amino acids. The V gene lost 0 bases and the J gene lost 8 bases, with 14 bases spanning the gap. In DNA form, the CDR3 reads TGTGCCACCAGCAGAGACCGCTTCACGGGGGATTCACCCCTCCACTTT. It encodes CATSRDRFTGDSPLHF.